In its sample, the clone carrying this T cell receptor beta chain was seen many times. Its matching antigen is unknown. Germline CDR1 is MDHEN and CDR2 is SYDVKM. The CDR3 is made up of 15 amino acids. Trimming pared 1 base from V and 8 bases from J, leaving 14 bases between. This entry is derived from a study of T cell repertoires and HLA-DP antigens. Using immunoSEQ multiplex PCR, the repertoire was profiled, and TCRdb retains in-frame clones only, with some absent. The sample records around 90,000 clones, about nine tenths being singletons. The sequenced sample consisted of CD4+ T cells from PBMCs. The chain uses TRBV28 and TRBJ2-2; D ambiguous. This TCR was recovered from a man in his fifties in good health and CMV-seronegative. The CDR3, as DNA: TGTGCCAGCAGTTTATTGGGCAGCGCCTCGGGGGAGCTGTTTTTT. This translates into CASSLLGSASGELFF. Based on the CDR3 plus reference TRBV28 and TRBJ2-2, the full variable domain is DVKVTQSSRYLVKRTGEKVFLECVQDMDHENMFWYRQDPGLGLRLIYFSYDVKMKEKGDIPEGYSVSREKKERFSLILESASTNQTSMYLCASSLLGSASGELFFGEGSRLTVL.